The clone carrying this T cell receptor beta chain was seen ten or more times. Its antigen is undetermined. This record comes from a study of blood T cells in healthy people across ages. With a J-beta primer mix and a sample-barcoded 5' primer, a second PCR ran about 7 to 12 cycles. Tagging of each cDNA molecule was performed by a template-switch adaptor with 12 random nucleotides. Any given sample supplied a minimum of 3 million CDR3-containing paired-end reads. TCRdb re-analysed the 5' RACE reads in MiXCR, keeping a single row per CDR3 protein. The repertoire holds about 1.6 million distinct CDR3 sequences, with 30% to 40% as singletons. The study, taken as a whole, reports: The diversity estimates, figures obtained from one million T cells, were considered underestimates.

No fewer than 5.5 micrograms of total RNA were isolated from every sample. This CDR3 comprises 19 residues. J lost 8 bases, V lost 0 bases, and 20 bases had no gene match. CDR1 LGHNT and CDR2 FRNRAP come from the germline V gene. Sequencing input: blood. The sequence was collected from a woman in her 30s in good health. This chain connects TRBV12-5 to TRBJ2-5; TRBD2 matches at 8 bases. The CDR3 nucleotides read TGTGCTAGTGGTTTGGTAGTCGGAGTTGGCGGGGGGCAGTTCCGAACCCAGTACTTC. It codes for CASGLVVGVGGGQFRTQYF.